This T cell receptor beta chain was documented in a study of blood T cell repertoires in COVID-19. Profiling relied on immunoSEQ multiplex PCR, and the TCRdb table lists in-frame clones only, not all of them. This sample has approximately 170,000 clones, with 88% found just once. The CDR3 loop spans 15 amino acids. Looked up from germline, CDR1 is SGHTA and CDR2 is FQGNSA. Germline trimming cut 1 base from V and 3 bases from J; bases unmatched to any gene: 1. The specimen sequenced was peripheral blood. The source of this sequence is a man in his 60s with acute or convalescent COVID-19. The gene calls are TRBV7-2 and TRBJ2-1, with 9 bases lining up with TRBD2. The CDR3 DNA reads as TGTGCCAGCAGCTTAGTAGCGGGGGACTACAATGAGCAGTTCTTC. Amino acids: CASSLVAGDYNEQFF.